The clone carrying this TCR beta chain was counted many times. TCRdb re-called the 5' RACE reads with MiXCR, one entry per CDR3 protein. The sample records 250,000 to 400,000 distinct CDR3 sequences, around 4.4% being singletons. This sample stems from a study of T cells after yellow fever vaccination. Germline lookup yields CDR1 DFQATT and CDR2 SNEGSKA (reference sequence). The CDR3 totals 13 residues. The V and J ends lost 6 bases and 1 base, in that order; junction bases with no gene match: 3. The chain has TRBV20-1 and TRBJ2-4; TRBD2 agrees at 7 bases. The sequencing used PBMCs, collected 15 days after the yellow fever booster vaccination. This receptor was obtained from a man aged 18 to 30 who received the YFV17D yellow fever vaccine. The CDR3 spells CSAMGGAKNIQYF. CDR3 DNA sequence: TGCAGTGCAATGGGGGGGGCCAAAAACATTCAGTACTTC.